This TCR beta chain stems from a study of blood T cells in healthy people across ages. Study results and caveats: Unsorted PBMC input precluded a conclusive naive versus antigen-experienced comparison.

Combining a sample-barcoded 5' primer with a J-beta primer mix, a second PCR ran for roughly 7 to 12 cycles. Every cDNA molecule carried a tag from a template-switch adaptor bearing 12 random nucleotides. MiXCR was run by TCRdb on the 5' RACE reads, yielding one entry per CDR3 protein. The data contain fewer than 700,000 distinct CDR3 sequences, around 41% of them singletons. No fewer than 5.5 micrograms of total RNA were isolated from every sample. This clonotype has a handful of counts. Antigen: not known. V was shortened by 1 base and J by 11 bases, with 14 bases between the two germline ends. The CDR3 extends over 13 amino acids. Germline V gives CDR1 MGHDK, CDR2 SYGVNS.

The J gene is TRBJ2-5, the V gene TRBV25-1, with unresolved D. This TCR came from a man at least 80 years old in good health. Sample: blood. The CDR3 reads CASSESPRDEQYF. For the CDR3, the DNA is TGTGCCAGCAGTGAATCCCCCCGCGATGAGCAGTACTTC. The complete variable domain, with remaining parts taken from reference TRBV25-1 and TRBJ2-5, reads EADIYQTPRYLVIGTGKKITLECSQTMGHDKMYWYQQDPGMELHLIHYSYGVNSTEKGDLSSESTVSRIRTEHFPLTLESARPSHTSQYLCASSESPRDEQYFGPGTRLLVL.